This T cell receptor beta chain was recovered during a study of response to subunit inactivated influenza vaccine. General observations from the study: Each seasonal influenza vaccination recruits few new T cells, the authors suggested.

TCRdb redid the calling of the RT-PCR reads with MiXCR, one entry per CDR3 protein. The profile shows 200,000 to 300,000 distinct CDR3 sequences, 12% of them singletons. V lost 6 bases and J lost 0; bases outside the gene matches: 13. From germline, CDR1 is SGHAT and CDR2 FQDESV (reference sequence). This CDR3 spans 18 amino acids. This clonotype was detected only a few times. Antigen unknown. The sequence was obtained from a man between 50 and 59 years old who received an inactivated influenza vaccine. Sample: non-naive T cells sorted from PBMCs, taken approximately 15 days before vaccination. The chain is built from TRBV11-1 and TRBJ2-2, with 7 bases identical to TRBD1. The CDR3 DNA reads as TGTGCCAGCAGACAACTTACTTGGGACAGCGCGAACACCGGGGAGCTGTTTTTT. Amino acid sequence: CASRQLTWDSANTGELFF.